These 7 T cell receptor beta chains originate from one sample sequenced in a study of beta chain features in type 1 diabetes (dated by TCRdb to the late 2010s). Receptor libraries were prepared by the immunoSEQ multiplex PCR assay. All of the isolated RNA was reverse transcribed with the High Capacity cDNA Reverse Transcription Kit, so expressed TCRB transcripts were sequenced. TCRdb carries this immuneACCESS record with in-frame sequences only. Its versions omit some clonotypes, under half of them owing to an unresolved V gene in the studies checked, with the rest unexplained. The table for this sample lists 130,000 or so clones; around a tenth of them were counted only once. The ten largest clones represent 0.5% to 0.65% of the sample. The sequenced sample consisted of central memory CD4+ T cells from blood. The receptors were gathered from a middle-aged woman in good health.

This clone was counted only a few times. The CDR3, as DNA: TGCGCCAGCAGCCCAGGGGGCGCCTATGGCTACACCTTC. Encoded protein: CASSPGGAYGYTF. The V call is TRBV5-1, the J call TRBJ1-2; TRBD1 agrees at 8 bases. V shed 4 bases and J 4 bases; nucleotides not matched to a gene: 3. The germline CDR1 and CDR2 sequences are SGHRS and YFSETQ. The CDR3 sequence is 13 residues long.

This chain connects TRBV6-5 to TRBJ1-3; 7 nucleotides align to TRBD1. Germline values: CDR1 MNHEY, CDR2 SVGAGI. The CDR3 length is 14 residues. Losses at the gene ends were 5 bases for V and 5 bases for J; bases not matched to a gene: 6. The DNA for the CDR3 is TGTGCCAGCAGTAGGAGGACAGGCCGAAACACCATATATTTT. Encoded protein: CASSRRTGRNTIYF.

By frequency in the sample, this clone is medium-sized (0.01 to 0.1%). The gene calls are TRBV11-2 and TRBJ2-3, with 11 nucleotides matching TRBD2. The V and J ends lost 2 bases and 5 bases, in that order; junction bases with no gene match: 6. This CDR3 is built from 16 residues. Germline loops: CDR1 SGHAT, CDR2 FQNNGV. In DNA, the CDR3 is TGTGCCAGCAGCTTACATAGACTAGCGGGGCAAGATACGCAGTATTTT. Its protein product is CASSLHRLAGQDTQYF. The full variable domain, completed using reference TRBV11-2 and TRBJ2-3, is EAGVAQSPRYKIIEKRQSVAFWCNPISGHATLYWYQQILGQGPKLLIQFQNNGVVDDSQLPKDRFSAERLKGVDSTLKIQPAKLEDSAVYLCASSLHRLAGQDTQYFGPGTRLTVL.

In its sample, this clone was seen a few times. Written as DNA, the CDR3 is TGTGCCAGTAGTATACGACAAGCCCATTATGGCTACACCTTC. Translating it yields CASSIRQAHYGYTF. The chain combines TRBV19 with TRBJ1-2; no clear D gene. Germline V gene data show CDR1 as LNHDA and CDR2 as SQIVND (reference sequence). Trimming stripped 2 bases from V and 5 bases from J, with 12 bases between. The CDR3 spans 14 residues.

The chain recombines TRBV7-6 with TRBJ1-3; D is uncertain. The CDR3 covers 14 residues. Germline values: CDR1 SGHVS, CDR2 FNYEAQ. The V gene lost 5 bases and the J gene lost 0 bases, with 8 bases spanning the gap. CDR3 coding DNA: TGTGCCAGCAGCCCCAGAATCTCTGGAAACACCATATATTTT. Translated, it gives CASSPRISGNTIYF. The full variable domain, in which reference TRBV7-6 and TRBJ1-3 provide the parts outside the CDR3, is GAGVSQSPRYKVTKRGQDVALRCDPISGHVSLYWYRQALGQGPEFLTYFNYEAQQDKSGLPNDRFSAERPEGSISTLTIQRTEQRDSAMYRCASSPRISGNTIYFGEGSWLTVV.

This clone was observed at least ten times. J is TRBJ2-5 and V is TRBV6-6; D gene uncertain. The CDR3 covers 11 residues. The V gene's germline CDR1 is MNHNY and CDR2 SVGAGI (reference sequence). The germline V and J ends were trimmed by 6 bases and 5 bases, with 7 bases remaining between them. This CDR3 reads CASSPRETQYF. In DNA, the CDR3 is TGTGCCAGCAGCCCCAGGGAGACCCAGTACTTC.

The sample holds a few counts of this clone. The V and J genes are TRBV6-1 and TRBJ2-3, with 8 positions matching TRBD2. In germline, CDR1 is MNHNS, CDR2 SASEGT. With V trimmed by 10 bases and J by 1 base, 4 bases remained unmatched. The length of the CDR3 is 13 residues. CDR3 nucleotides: TGTGCCACCCAAGCGGGGGGCACAGATACGCAGTATTTT. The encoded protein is CATQAGGTDTQYF.